Below, 29 T cell receptor beta chains from the same sample are listed, as sequenced in a study of Ad26.COV2.S vaccination and SARS-CoV-2 variants (dated by TCRdb to the early 2020s). The receptor library was made with the immunoSEQ multiplex PCR assay. As stored in TCRdb, this immuneACCESS dataset retains in-frame rearrangements with V and J assigned. A fraction of the clones does not appear; measured against another copy, unresolved V genes explain less than half of the discrepancy, and the remainder lacks a known reason. In this sample the table shows some 520,000 clones, 70% to 90% of which occur a single time. The top ten clonotypes cover 9.5% to 15% of the sample. The treatment or condition label, read with the paper, signifies: around 19 received Ad26.COV2.S at low or high dose, single or two shots; about 5 received placebo; per-sample allocation not given. Repertoires of vaccine and placebo recipients were sequenced from samples collected on day 63 after the first injection.

This material consisted of peripheral blood, taken in a trial of Ad26.COV2.S vaccine versus placebo. These receptors were collected from a person between 18 and 65 years old who received the Ad26.COV2.S COVID-19 vaccine or a placebo.

CDR3 loop: CASRGQRTNEKLFF. CDR3 DNA sequence: TGTGCCAGCAGGGGGCAGCGAACTAATGAAAAACTGTTTTTT. V gene TRBV2 combines with J gene TRBJ1-4; TRBD1 might be the D (5 bases). The ends were cut back, 6 bases at V and 1 base at J, with 9 bases in the middle. The CDR3 is made up of 14 amino acids. CDR1 is SNHLY, CDR2 FYNNEI, per germline.

This chain joins TRBV11-2 and TRBJ2-2; no reliable D call. Germline assignment: CDR1 SGHAT and CDR2 FQNNGV. This CDR3 is 16 amino acids long. The V end was cut by 0 bases, the J end by 3 bases, with 11 bases between. The CDR3 DNA reads TGTGCCAGCAGCTTAGATCGGAACTATTACACCGGGGAGCTGTTTTTT. This codes for CASSLDRNYYTGELFF.

This clone appeared a single time. V gene TRBV5-1 combines with J gene TRBJ1-1; tentative D call: TRBD1 (5 bases). The germline V gene encodes CDR1 SGHRS and CDR2 YFSETQ. V lost 0 bases and J 6 bases, leaving 12 bases between the germline ends. The CDR3 spans 14 residues. The CDR3, as DNA: TGCGCCAGCAGCTTGGAGGCGCTAGGGGCTGAAGCTTTCTTT. Amino acids: CASSLEALGAEAFF.

CDR3 nucleotide sequence: TGTGCCATCAGTGGCTCCAGCGATACGCAGTATTTT. It specifies CAISGSSDTQYF. The chain couples TRBV10-3 to TRBJ2-3, with D hard to call. The CDR3 has 12 residues. CDR1 ENHRY and CDR2 SYGVKD come from the germline V gene. Deletions cut 4 bases from V and 6 bases from J, with 8 bases between.

This CDR3 reads CSLRSNYGYTF. CDR3 nucleotides: TGCAGTCTTCGATCCAACTATGGCTACACCTTC. J is TRBJ1-2 and V is TRBV20-1; D is uncertain. Germline values: CDR1 DFQATT, CDR2 SNEGSKA (reference sequence). The CDR3 is 11 amino acids. Trimming cost V 8 bases and J 2 bases, with 9 bases left between them.

The chain links TRBV4-2 to TRBJ1-6; possible D gene TRBD1, 6 bases. Trimming took 0 bases from V and 0 from J, leaving 15 bases between them. In germline, CDR1 is LGHNA, CDR2 YNFKEQ. The CDR3 runs to 19 residues. The CDR3 coding sequence is TGTGCCAGCAGCCAAGATCCTCCCGGACAGAGCTCCTATAATTCACCCCTCCACTTT. It yields the protein CASSQDPPGQSSYNSPLHF.

The chain combines TRBV5-1 with TRBJ2-2; tentatively, D is TRBD1 (6 bases). Germline CDR1 SGHRS, CDR2 YFSETQ. The CDR3 consists of 15 residues. Trimming stripped 4 bases from V and 2 bases from J, with 12 bases between. The CDR3 nucleotides are TGCGCCAGCAGCGGAACAGGGCCCAACACCGGGGAGCTGTTTTTT. Amino acid sequence: CASSGTGPNTGELFF.

This clone was counted a single time. The V and J genes are TRBV28 and TRBJ1-3; the D gene is possibly TRBD1 (5 bases). The germline V gene encodes CDR1 MDHEN and CDR2 SYDVKM. CDR3 length: 15 residues. V was pared by 4 bases and J by 10 bases, with 20 bases between. CDR3 protein: CASSSTRAAQSTIYF. CDR3 bases: TGTGCCAGCAGTTCCACCAGGGCAGCGCAGTCGACCATATATTTT.

CDR3 DNA sequence: TGTGCCTGGTTGACAGGGGTGAACACTGAAGCTTTCTTT. Its translation is CAWLTGVNTEAFF. The gene calls are TRBV30 and TRBJ1-1, with 8 bases fitting TRBD1. CDR3 length: 13 amino acids. Germline CDR1 is GTSNPN and CDR2 is SVGIG (reference sequence). Germline trimming cut 5 bases from V and 0 bases from J; bases unmatched to any gene: 2.

There are a few counts of this clone. This rearrangement joins TRBV19 to TRBJ2-1; 8 bases match TRBD2. CDR1 LNHDA and CDR2 SQIVND come from the germline V gene (reference sequence). V dropped 7 bases and J dropped 3; count of bases not matched to a gene: 8. The CDR3 consists of 15 residues. CDR3 in DNA: TGTGCCAGTATTTCGACTAGCGCTTACTACAATGAGCAGTTCTTC. It is translated as CASISTSAYYNEQFF.

The chain is built from TRBV9 and TRBJ2-2, with TRBD2 as a possible D gene (5 bases). The CDR3 loop spans 13 amino acids. V shed 3 bases and J shed 10 bases, with 13 bases lying between them. The germline V gene has CDR1 SGDLS and CDR2 YYNGEE. The CDR3 sequence is CASSANSAVELFF. As DNA, the CDR3 is TGTGCCAGCAGCGCCAATAGCGCCGTGGAGCTGTTTTTT.

The gene calls are TRBV7-8 and TRBJ2-1; TRBD2 might be the D (6 bases). Trimming shortened V by 8 bases and J by 4 bases, and 12 bases separated the two germline ends. This CDR3 has 13 residues. Germline V gene data show CDR1 as SGHVS and CDR2 as FQNEAQ. For the CDR3, the DNA is TGTGCCAGCGCGGGGACGGTATACAATGAGCAGTTCTTC. Translated: CASAGTVYNEQFF. The full variable domain, rest sourced from reference TRBV7-8 and TRBJ2-1, is GAGVSQSPRYKVAKRGQDVALRCDPISGHVSLFWYQQALGQGPEFLTYFQNEAQLDKSGLPSDRFFAERPEGSVSTLKIQRTQQEDSAVYLCASAGTVYNEQFFGPGTRLTVL.

V gene TRBV5-1 combines with J gene TRBJ1-5; no definite D call. V lost 2 bases to trimming and J lost 0 bases, with 12 bases between them. Germline lookup yields CDR1 SGHRS and CDR2 YFSETQ. This CDR3 contains 16 residues. CDR3 DNA: TGCGCCAGCAGCTTTGGGAGAACTCATAGCAATCAGCCCCAGCATTTT. The encoded protein is CASSFGRTHSNQPQHF.

V and J are TRBV5-6 and TRBJ2-6; unclear D gene. Trimming shortened V by 4 bases and J by 2 bases, and 10 bases separated the two germline ends. The CDR3 loop spans 15 amino acids. Germline assignment: CDR1 SGHDT and CDR2 YYEEEE. The CDR3 region is CASSPTGTGANVLTF. For the CDR3, the DNA is TGTGCCAGCAGCCCGACTGGGACTGGGGCCAACGTCCTGACTTTC.

This chain links TRBV3-1 (or the pseudogene TRBV3-2) with TRBJ2-7, with D unclear. CDR1 LGHDT and CDR2 YNNKEL come from the germline V gene (reference sequence). The V and J ends lost 4 bases and 5 bases respectively, with 9 bases between them. The CDR3 extends over 12 amino acids. The CDR3 reads CASSLGRHEQYF. The DNA of the CDR3 is TGTGCCAGCAGCCTTGGACGCCACGAGCAGTACTTC.

The CDR3, as DNA: TGTGCCAGCAGTGAGAGGGGTGAGCAGTTCTTC. Translating gives CASSERGEQFF. This sequence joins TRBV11-3 and TRBJ2-1; the D gene could be TRBD1 or TRBD2 (5 bases each). The CDR3 spans 11 residues. Germline V gene sequence: CDR1 SGHNT, CDR2 YENEEA. Trimming removed 6 bases at V and 9 bases at J, with 9 bases between.

This chain connects TRBV4-2 to TRBJ1-2; D ambiguous. Germline CDR1 is LGHNA and CDR2 is YNFKEQ. Trimming left V 5 bases short and J 2 bases short, with 15 bases between. This CDR3 has 15 amino acids. The CDR3 protein is CASSLDLTLNYGYTF. CDR3 bases: TGTGCCAGCAGCTTGGACTTAACTCTCAACTATGGCTACACCTTC.

The chain joins TRBV21-1 to TRBJ1-4; the table's D call TRBD1 went unverified against the DNA. TRBV21-1 is listed as a pseudogene. The CDR3 extends over 15 amino acids. The CDR3 reads CASSNSRTGVQGVFF. Here the CDR3 DNA reads TGTGCCAGCAGCAATTCTCGGACAGGGGTCCAAGGGGTGTTTTTT.

This chain connects TRBV10-3 to TRBJ1-1; TRBD1 agrees at 10 bases. The CDR3 totals 15 residues. Germline CDR1 and CDR2: ENHRY and SYGVKD. V dropped 6 bases and J dropped 2; count of bases not matched to a gene: 6. In DNA form, the CDR3 reads TGTGCCATCAGGAACCGGGACAGGGGAAACACTGAAGCTTTCTTT. The encoded protein is CAIRNRDRGNTEAFF.

The chain couples TRBV5-1 to TRBJ2-3, with 9 bases that match TRBD2. Germline V lookup: CDR1 SGHRS, CDR2 YFSETQ. The CDR3 covers 16 residues. J was trimmed by 2 bases and V by 4 bases; bases with no gene match: 8. The CDR3 DNA is TGCGCCAGCAGCCCCCGTCGCGGGAGGGACACAGATACGCAGTATTTT. Amino acids: CASSPRRGRDTDTQYF.

The rearrangement uses TRBV6-6 and TRBJ2-7; 8 bases agree with TRBD2. The CDR3 has 14 amino acids. The germline gives CDR1 MNHNY, CDR2 SVGAGI (reference sequence). The junction had 11 bases not matched to a gene; V was cut back by 6 bases and J by 7 bases. DNA of the CDR3: TGTGCCAGCAGCCCGACAGGTCGGGGGGGGGAGCAGTACTTC. Residues: CASSPTGRGGEQYF.

The chain is built from TRBV29-1 and TRBJ1-4; D possibly corresponds to TRBD1 (5 bases). Per germline, CDR1 SQVTM and CDR2 ANQGSEA. V lost 4 bases and J 7 bases, leaving 13 bases between the germline ends. The CDR3 spans 13 residues. In DNA form, the CDR3 reads TGCAGCGTTGCAGGGATTAGGGGTGAAAAACTGTTTTTT. As protein: CSVAGIRGEKLFF.

The V and J genes are TRBV28 and TRBJ2-7; D is perhaps TRBD2 (5 bases). V lost 6 bases and J lost 4, with 16 bases in between. CDR3 length: 14 amino acids. CDR1 MDHEN and CDR2 SYDVKM come from the germline V gene. CDR3 DNA: TGTGCCAGCAGCGAAAGGACGGGATCGTACGAGCAGTACTTC. Protein product: CASSERTGSYEQYF.

The chain couples TRBV19 to TRBJ1-5; D remains ambiguous. CDR3 length: 15 residues. The V and J ends lost 3 bases and 7 bases respectively, with 16 bases between them. CDR1 is LNHDA and CDR2 is SQIVND in the germline V gene (reference sequence). CDR3 sequence: CASSMFREGGQPQHF. The CDR3 nucleotides read TGTGCCAGTAGTATGTTTAGGGAGGGAGGACAGCCCCAGCATTTT.

The sample holds one count of this clone. The chain is built from TRBV24-1 and TRBJ2-2, with a possible D match to TRBD1 (6 bases). CDR3 length: 15 amino acids. The germline CDR1 and CDR2 sequences are KGHDR and SFDVKD. V was trimmed by 5 bases and J by 3 bases, leaving 12 bases between them. DNA for the CDR3: TGTGCCACCAGTGGAGAAGACAGGTACACCGGGGAGCTGTTTTTT. It specifies CATSGEDRYTGELFF.

Notes on this clone: The sample holds other DNA sequences that translate to the same CDR3. This sequence joins TRBV7-9 and TRBJ2-7; tentatively, D is TRBD2 (7 bases). The ends were cut back, 0 bases at V and 4 bases at J, with 10 bases in the middle. The CDR3 runs 14 residues. Germline assignment: CDR1 SEHNR and CDR2 FQNEAQ (reference sequence). The CDR3 here is CASSLAGGGYEQYF. The DNA of the CDR3 is TGTGCCAGCAGCTTAGCGGGAGGGGGGTACGAGCAGTACTTC.

The chain recombines TRBV5-6 with TRBJ2-1; D is possibly TRBD1 or TRBD2 (6 bases each). The CDR3 totals 14 residues. Trimming shortened V by 4 bases and J by 3 bases, and 11 bases separated the two germline ends. CDR1 SGHDT and CDR2 YYEEEE come from the germline V gene. This chain's CDR3 is CASSKGGFYNEQFF. The CDR3 DNA reads TGTGCCAGCAGCAAAGGGGGGTTCTACAATGAGCAGTTCTTC.

This chain's CDR3 is CASSPRRGGTDTQYF. The CDR3 DNA reads as TGTGCCAGCTCACCACGGCGGGGAGGCACAGATACGCAGTATTTT. The chain is built from TRBV18 and TRBJ2-3; D might be TRBD2 (6 bases). The ends were cut back, 1 base at V and 1 base at J, with 9 bases in the middle. This CDR3 comprises 15 residues. Germline V CDR1 and CDR2: KGHSH, LQKENI. The whole variable domain, filled in from reference TRBV18 and TRBJ2-3, reads NAGVMQNPRHLVRRRGQEARLRCSPMKGHSHVYWYRQLPEEGLKFMVYLQKENIIDESGMPKERFSAEFPKEGPSILRIQQVVRGDSAAYFCASSPRRGGTDTQYFGPGTRLTVL.

The chain employs TRBV2 and TRBJ2-7; 10 bases line up with TRBD2. The CDR3 runs to 14 residues. CDR1 is SNHLY, CDR2 FYNNEI, per germline. V shed 8 bases and J 3 bases; nucleotides not matched to a gene: 7. The CDR3 nucleotides read TGTGCCAGCGTAGGGGCTAGCGGGAGCTACGAGCAGTACTTC. Translation: CASVGASGSYEQYF.